The 2 T cell receptor beta chains presented below share a single source sample, sequenced in a study of blood T cell repertoires in COVID-19. TCRdb keeps only in-frame clones here, not all; method: immunoSEQ multiplex PCR. The table shows 110,000 or so clones, with less than 85% occurring only once. The sample comprised peripheral blood. These receptors all come from a human donor in a cohort sampled during active COVID-19.

J is TRBJ2-3 and V is TRBV28; 8 bases fit TRBD2. The germline V gene encodes CDR1 MDHEN and CDR2 SYDVKM. J gave up 1 base and V 6 bases, and 6 bases lay outside the gene matches. CDR3 length equals 15 residues. This CDR3 reads CASRGSGGGTDTQYF. DNA for the CDR3: TGTGCCAGCAGGGGCAGCGGGGGCGGCACAGATACGCAGTATTTT. The whole variable domain, filled in from reference TRBV28 and TRBJ2-3, reads DVKVTQSSRYLVKRTGEKVFLECVQDMDHENMFWYRQDPGLGLRLIYFSYDVKMKEKGDIPEGYSVSREKKERFSLILESASTNQTSMYLCASRGSGGGTDTQYFGPGTRLTVL.

The chain combines TRBV4-3 with TRBJ2-2; D uncertain. Germline V gene data show CDR1 as LGHNA and CDR2 as YSLEER. V was cut by 0 bases and J by 8 bases, with 7 bases left in between. The CDR3 is 13 amino acids. The CDR3 reads CASSQENSGELFF. The CDR3 region has the DNA TGCGCCAGCAGCCAAGAGAACAGTGGGGAGCTGTTTTTT.